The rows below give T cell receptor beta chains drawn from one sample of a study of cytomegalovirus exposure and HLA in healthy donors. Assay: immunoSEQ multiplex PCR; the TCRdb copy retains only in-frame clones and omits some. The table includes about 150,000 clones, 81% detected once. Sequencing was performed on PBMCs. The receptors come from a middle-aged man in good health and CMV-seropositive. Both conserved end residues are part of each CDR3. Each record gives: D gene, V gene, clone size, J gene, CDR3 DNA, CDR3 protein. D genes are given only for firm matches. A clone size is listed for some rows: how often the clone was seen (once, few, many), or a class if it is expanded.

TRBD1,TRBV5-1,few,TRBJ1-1,TGCGCCAGCAGCTTGGTTGGGGACAGAGCGGGGGACAGTGAAGCTTTCTTT,CASSLVGDRAGDSEAFF
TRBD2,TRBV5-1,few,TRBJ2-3,TGCGCCAGCAGCGGGGGACTAGCGGGATTCACAGATACGCAGTATTTT,CASSGGLAGFTDTQYF
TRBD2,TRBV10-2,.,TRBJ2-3,TGCGCCAGCCGAGGAGCTAGCGGGGGCACAGATACGCAGTATTTT,CASRGASGGTDTQYF
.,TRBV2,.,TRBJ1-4,TGTGCCAGCAGTGAAGCGCCAAGGGGGAGTGAAAAACTGTTTTTT,CASSEAPRGSEKLFF
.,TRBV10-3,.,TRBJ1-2,TGTGCCAGCCACGGGGGTAACGTCTATGGCTACACCTTC,CASHGGNVYGYTF
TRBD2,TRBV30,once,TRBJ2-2,TGTGCCTGGAAAGCGGGGGTTCACACCGGGGAGCTGTTTTTT,CAWKAGVHTGELFF
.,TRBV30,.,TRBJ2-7,TGTGCCTGGAGTGTACTTTGGGGTAGCGGCTACGAGCAGTACTTC,CAWSVLWGSGYEQYF
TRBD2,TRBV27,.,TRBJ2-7,TGTGCCAGCAGTCTGACCGGGACTAGCTACGAGCAGTACTTC,CASSLTGTSYEQYF
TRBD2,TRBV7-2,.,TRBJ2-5,TGTGCCAGCAGCTTAACCGCGGGAGTCCAAGAGACCCAGTACTTC,CASSLTAGVQETQYF
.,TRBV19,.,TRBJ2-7,TGTGCCAGTAGTATATCTCCACTGACAGTCTACGAGCAGTACTTC,CASSISPLTVYEQYF
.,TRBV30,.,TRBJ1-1,TGTGCCTGGAGTAGGCAGGGAGGGACTGAAGCTTTCTTT,CAWSRQGGTEAFF
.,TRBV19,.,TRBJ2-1,TGTGCCACCATTCGGCCTTCCGGGACAAGCCAGTTCTTC,CATIRPSGTSQFF